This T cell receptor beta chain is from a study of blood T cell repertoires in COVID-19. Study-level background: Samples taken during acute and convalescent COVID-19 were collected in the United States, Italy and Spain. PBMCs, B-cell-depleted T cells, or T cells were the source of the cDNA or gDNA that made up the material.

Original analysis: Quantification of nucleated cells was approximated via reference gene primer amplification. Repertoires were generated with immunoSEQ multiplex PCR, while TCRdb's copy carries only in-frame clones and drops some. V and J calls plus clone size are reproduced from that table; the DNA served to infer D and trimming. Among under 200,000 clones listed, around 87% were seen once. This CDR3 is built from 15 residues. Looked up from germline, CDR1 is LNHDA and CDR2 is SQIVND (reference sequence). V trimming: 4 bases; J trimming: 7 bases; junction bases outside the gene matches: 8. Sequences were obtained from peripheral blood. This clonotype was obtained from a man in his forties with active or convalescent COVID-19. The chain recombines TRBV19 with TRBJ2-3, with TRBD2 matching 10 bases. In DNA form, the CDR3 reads TGTGCCAGTAGTAAGACGACGGGACTAGCGTATACGCAGTATTTT. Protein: CASSKTTGLAYTQYF.